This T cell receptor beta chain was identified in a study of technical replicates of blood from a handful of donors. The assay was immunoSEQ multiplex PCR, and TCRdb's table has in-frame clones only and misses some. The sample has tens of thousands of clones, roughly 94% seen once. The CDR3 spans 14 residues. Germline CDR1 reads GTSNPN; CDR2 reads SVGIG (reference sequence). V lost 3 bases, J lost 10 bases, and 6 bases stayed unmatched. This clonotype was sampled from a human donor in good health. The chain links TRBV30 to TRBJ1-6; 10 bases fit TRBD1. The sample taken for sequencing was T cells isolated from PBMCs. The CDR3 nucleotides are TGTGCCTGGAGGGTGACAGGGGGCGGGTCACCCCTCCACTTT. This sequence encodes CAWRVTGGGSPLHF.